This T cell receptor (beta chain) appears in the sequencing data of a study of T cell changes during pregnancy in multiple sclerosis. Libraries were prepared by immunoSEQ multiplex PCR; TCRdb keeps only in-frame clonotypes and omits some of them. The data contain fewer than 50,000 clones, 85% to 95% of them singletons. The CDR3 is made up of 12 amino acids. Germline assignment: CDR1 SQVTM and CDR2 ANQGSEA. V was trimmed by 6 bases and J by 5 bases, leaving 11 bases between them. The specimen was CD4+ T cells from peripheral blood mononuclear cells, collected in the second trimester of pregnancy. This TCR was sampled from a female donor in good health, enrolled as a control in a pregnancy study. This chain connects TRBV29-1 to TRBJ2-1, with a possible D match to TRBD1 (6 bases). The chain's CDR3 is CSVDDRHNEQFF. The CDR3 DNA is TGCAGCGTAGACGACAGGCACAATGAGCAGTTCTTC.